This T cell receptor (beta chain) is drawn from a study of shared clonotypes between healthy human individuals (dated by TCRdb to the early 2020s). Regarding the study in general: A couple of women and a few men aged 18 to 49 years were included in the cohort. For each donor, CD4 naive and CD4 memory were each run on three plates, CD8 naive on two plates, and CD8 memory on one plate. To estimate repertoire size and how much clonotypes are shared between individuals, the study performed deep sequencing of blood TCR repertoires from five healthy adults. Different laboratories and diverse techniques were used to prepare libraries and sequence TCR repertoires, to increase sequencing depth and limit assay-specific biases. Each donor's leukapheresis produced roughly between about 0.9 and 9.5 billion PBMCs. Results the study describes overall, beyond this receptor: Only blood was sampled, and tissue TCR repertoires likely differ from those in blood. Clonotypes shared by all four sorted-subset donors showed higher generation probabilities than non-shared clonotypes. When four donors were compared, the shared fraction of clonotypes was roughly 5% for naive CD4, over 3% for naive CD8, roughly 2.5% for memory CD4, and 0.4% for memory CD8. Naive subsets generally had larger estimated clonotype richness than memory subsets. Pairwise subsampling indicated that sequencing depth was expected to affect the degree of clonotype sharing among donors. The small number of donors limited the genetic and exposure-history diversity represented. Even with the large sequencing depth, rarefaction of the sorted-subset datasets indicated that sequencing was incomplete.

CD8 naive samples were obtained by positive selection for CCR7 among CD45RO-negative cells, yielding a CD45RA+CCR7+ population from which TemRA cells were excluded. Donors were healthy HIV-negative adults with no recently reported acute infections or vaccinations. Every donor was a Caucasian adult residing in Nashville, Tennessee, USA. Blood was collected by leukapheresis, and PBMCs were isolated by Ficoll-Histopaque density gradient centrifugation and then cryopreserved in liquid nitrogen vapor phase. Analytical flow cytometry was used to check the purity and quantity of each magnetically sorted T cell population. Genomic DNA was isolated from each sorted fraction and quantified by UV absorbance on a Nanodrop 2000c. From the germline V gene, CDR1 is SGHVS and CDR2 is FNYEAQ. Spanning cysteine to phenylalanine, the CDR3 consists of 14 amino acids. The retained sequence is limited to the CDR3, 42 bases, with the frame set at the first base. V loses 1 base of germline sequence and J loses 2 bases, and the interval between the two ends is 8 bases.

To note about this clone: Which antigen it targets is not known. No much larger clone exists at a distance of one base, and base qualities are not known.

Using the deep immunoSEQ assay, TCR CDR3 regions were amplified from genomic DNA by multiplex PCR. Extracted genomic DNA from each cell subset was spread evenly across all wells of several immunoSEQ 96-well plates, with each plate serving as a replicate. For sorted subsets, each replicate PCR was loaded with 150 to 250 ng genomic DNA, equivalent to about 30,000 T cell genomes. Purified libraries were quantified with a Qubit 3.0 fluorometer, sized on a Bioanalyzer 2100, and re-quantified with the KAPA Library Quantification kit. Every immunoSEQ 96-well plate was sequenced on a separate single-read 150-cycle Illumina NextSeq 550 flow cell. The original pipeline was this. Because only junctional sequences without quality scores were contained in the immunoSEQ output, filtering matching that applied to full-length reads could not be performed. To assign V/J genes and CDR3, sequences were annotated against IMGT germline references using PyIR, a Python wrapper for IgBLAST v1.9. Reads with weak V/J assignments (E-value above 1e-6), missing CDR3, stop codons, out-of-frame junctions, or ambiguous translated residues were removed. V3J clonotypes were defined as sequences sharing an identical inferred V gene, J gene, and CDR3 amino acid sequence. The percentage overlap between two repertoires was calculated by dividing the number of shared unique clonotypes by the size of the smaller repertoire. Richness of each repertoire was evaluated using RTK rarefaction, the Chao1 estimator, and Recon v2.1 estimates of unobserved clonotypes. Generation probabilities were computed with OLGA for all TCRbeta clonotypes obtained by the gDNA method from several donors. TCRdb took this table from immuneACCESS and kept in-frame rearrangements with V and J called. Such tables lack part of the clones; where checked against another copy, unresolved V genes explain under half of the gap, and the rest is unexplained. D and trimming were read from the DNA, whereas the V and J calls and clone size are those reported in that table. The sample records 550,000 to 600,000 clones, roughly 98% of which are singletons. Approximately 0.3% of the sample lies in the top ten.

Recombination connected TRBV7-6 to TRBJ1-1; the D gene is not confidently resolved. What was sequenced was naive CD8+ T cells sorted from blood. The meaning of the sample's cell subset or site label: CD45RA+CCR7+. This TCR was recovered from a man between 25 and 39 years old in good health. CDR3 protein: CASSLEGGNTEAFF. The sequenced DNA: TGTGCCAGCAGCTTAGAGGGCGGTAACACTGAAGCTTTCTTT.